This T cell receptor beta chain was profiled in a study of cytomegalovirus exposure and HLA in healthy donors. Whole-study findings and limits: Three of the chains that were CMV-associated were confirmed in vitro to be specific for CMV antigens.

The PCR ran on 60 Vbeta and 13 Jbeta primers. Measured with immunoSEQ multiplex PCR; TCRdb has only the in-frame clones, and not every one. In the table there are some 130,000 clones, roughly 76% of which are singletons. About this clone itself: Its target is not known.

Germline V gene lookup returns CDR1 LNHDA and CDR2 SQIVND (reference sequence). The CDR3 sequence is 14 residues long. J gave up 5 bases and V 8 bases, and 4 bases lay outside the gene matches. This rearrangement joins TRBV19 to TRBJ2-1, with TRBD2 matching over 12 bases. The receptor comes from a woman between 40 and 55 years old in good health and CMV-seronegative. The sample consisted of PBMCs. This CDR3 reads CASATSGGNNEQFF. As DNA, the CDR3 is TGTGCCAGTGCAACTAGCGGGGGGAACAATGAGCAGTTCTTC.